The 19 T cell receptor beta chains given below trace back to one sample, sequenced in a study of T cell changes during pregnancy in multiple sclerosis. Assay: immunoSEQ multiplex PCR; the TCRdb copy retains only in-frame clones and omits some. This table holds 45,000 to 55,000 clones, roughly 90% found once. This material consisted of peripheral blood, taken in the first trimester of pregnancy. These receptors came from a female donor with multiple sclerosis, enrolled in a pregnancy study.

The genes are TRBV19 and TRBJ2-3; 9 nucleotides align to TRBD1. Germline V gives CDR1 LNHDA, CDR2 SQIVND (reference sequence). CDR3 length equals 17 residues. J gave up 1 base and V 7 bases, and 12 bases lay outside the gene matches. DNA for the CDR3: TGTGCCAGTAACAATGGGGGACAGGGATCGGGCACAGATACGCAGTATTTT. It yields the protein CASNNGGQGSGTDTQYF.

The rearrangement uses TRBV7-2 and TRBJ1-1; weak D call: TRBD1 (5 bases). The germline V and J ends were trimmed by 3 bases and 0 bases, with 5 bases remaining between them. Germline V CDR1 and CDR2: SGHTA, FQGNSA. There are 13 residues in the CDR3. The CDR3, as DNA: TGTGCCAGCAGCTTGACAGTGAACACTGAAGCTTTCTTT. It specifies CASSLTVNTEAFF.

Written as DNA, the CDR3 is TGTGCCAGCAGTGAGGCGGACACCTACAATCAGCCCCAGCATTTT. Its protein product is CASSEADTYNQPQHF. This rearrangement joins TRBV2 to TRBJ1-5, with D possibly TRBD1 on 5 matching bases. Deletions cut 3 bases from V and 3 bases from J, with 12 bases between. The V gene's germline CDR1 is SNHLY and CDR2 FYNNEI. CDR3 length: 15 amino acids.

This chain links TRBV5-4 with TRBJ1-2; 11 nucleotides agree with TRBD1. Germline assignment: CDR1 SGHNT and CDR2 YYREEE (reference sequence). The CDR3 runs to 15 residues. V lost 5 bases to trimming and J lost 8 bases; unmatched junction nucleotides: 11. This CDR3 is CASRQAGTGGHGYTF. CDR3 coding DNA: TGTGCCAGCAGACAAGCCGGGACAGGGGGACACGGCTACACCTTC.

The chain combines TRBV5-1 with TRBJ1-1; possible D gene TRBD1, 5 bases. From germline, CDR1 is SGHRS and CDR2 YFSETQ. CDR3 size: 13 residues. Deletions cut 5 bases from V and 2 bases from J, with 10 bases between. The CDR3 spells CASRHDSNTEAFF. The DNA for the CDR3 is TGCGCCAGCAGACATGACAGCAACACTGAAGCTTTCTTT. The entire variable domain, with the rest obtained from reference TRBV5-1 and TRBJ1-1, is as follows: KAGVTQTPRYLIKTRGQQVTLSCSPISGHRSVSWYQQTPGQGLQFLFEYFSETQRNKGNFPGRFSGRQFSNSRSEMNVSTLELGDSALYLCASRHDSNTEAFFGQGTRLTVV.

The chain employs TRBV5-1 and TRBJ2-4; 7 bases are a match to TRBD2. This CDR3 region has 17 residues. Unmatched junction bases numbered 6, after V lost 0 bases and J lost 0 bases. Germline V gives CDR1 SGHRS, CDR2 YFSETQ. The CDR3 loop reads CASSLAGAGVAKNIQYF. The DNA for the CDR3 is TGCGCCAGCAGCTTGGCCGGGGCGGGGGTAGCCAAAAACATTCAGTACTTC.

This chain links TRBV5-1 with TRBJ2-1; D unclear. Germline CDR1 reads SGHRS; CDR2 reads YFSETQ. This CDR3 contains 17 residues. Trimming took off 0 bases at V and 0 bases at J, with 13 bases between the two ends. CDR3 nucleotide sequence: TGCGCCAGCAGCTTGGGCCCGTCCCGAGGCTCCTACAATGAGCAGTTCTTC. This gives the protein CASSLGPSRGSYNEQFF.

The chain combines TRBV19 with TRBJ1-2; D is undetermined. Per germline, CDR1 LNHDA and CDR2 SQIVND (reference sequence). The CDR3 spans 17 residues. Trimming took off 0 bases at V and 5 bases at J, with 19 bases between the two ends. The CDR3 is CASSIDFWRDMRYGYTF. CDR3 coding DNA: TGTGCCAGTAGTATAGATTTCTGGAGGGATATGCGGTATGGCTACACCTTC.

CDR3 sequence reads: CASSQSLAGLSYNEQFF. The CDR3, as DNA: TGCGCCAGCAGCCAAAGTCTAGCGGGGCTGTCCTACAATGAGCAGTTCTTC. The rearrangement uses TRBV4-1 and TRBJ2-1; 9 bases map to TRBD2. This CDR3 has 17 residues. Germline assignment: CDR1 MGHRA and CDR2 YSYEKL. V trimming: 2 bases; J trimming: 1 base; junction bases outside the gene matches: 6.

The chain joins TRBV27 to TRBJ2-7; a weak D match, TRBD1 (6 bases). V was shortened by 0 bases and J by 5 bases, with 8 bases between the two germline ends. Germline V lookup: CDR1 MNHEY, CDR2 SMNVEV (reference sequence). CDR3 size: 13 residues. CDR3 residues: CASSLSGANEQYF. CDR3 coding DNA: TGTGCCAGCAGTTTATCGGGGGCTAACGAGCAGTACTTC.

The chain employs TRBV6-6 and TRBJ2-5; perhaps TRBD2 as D (5 bases). Germline CDR1 reads MNHNY; CDR2 reads SVGAGI (reference sequence). CDR3 length: 15 residues. The ends were cut back, 0 bases at V and 2 bases at J, with 10 bases in the middle. The chain's CDR3 is CASSYSREIQETQYF. In nucleotides, the CDR3 is TGTGCCAGCAGTTACTCGAGGGAGATTCAAGAGACCCAGTACTTC.

Points on this clone: The sample has other DNA sequences that encode this CDR3 too. This chain links TRBV30 with TRBJ1-1, with D unclear. The germline CDR1 and CDR2 sequences are GTSNPN and SVGIG (reference sequence). The CDR3 totals 13 residues. Deletions cut 0 bases from V and 2 bases from J, with 7 bases between. CDR3 nucleotide sequence: TGTGCCTGGAGTGTGGAGGGAAACACTGAAGCTTTCTTT. Translated: CAWSVEGNTEAFF.

The rearrangement uses TRBV5-8 and TRBJ1-5; D gene ambiguous. V lost 4 bases and J 9 bases, leaving 14 bases between the germline ends. Germline values: CDR1 SGHTS, CDR2 YDEGEE. CDR3 length equals 13 residues. CDR3 region: CASSHRAGRPQHF. The DNA for the CDR3 is TGTGCCAGCAGCCATAGGGCGGGAAGGCCCCAGCATTTT. The full variable domain, in which reference TRBV5-8 and TRBJ1-5 provide the parts outside the CDR3, is EAGVTQSPTHLIKTRGQQATLRCSPISGHTSVYWYQQALGLGLQFLLWYDEGEERNRGNFPPRFSGRQFPNYSSELNVNALELEDSALYLCASSHRAGRPQHFGDGTRLSIL.

The rearrangement links TRBV6-5 to TRBJ1-5; 7 nucleotides line up with TRBD1. Germline V gene data show CDR1 as MNHEY and CDR2 as SVGAGI. This CDR3 has 14 residues. J was trimmed by 2 bases and V by 4 bases; bases with no gene match: 2. CDR3 DNA sequence: TGTGCCAGCAGTTCGACAGGGCGCAATCAGCCCCAGCATTTT. It specifies CASSSTGRNQPQHF.

The V call is TRBV7-9, the J call TRBJ2-7; D is possibly TRBD1 (7 bases). The CDR3 spans 15 residues. Germline-derived CDR1 and CDR2 are SEHNR and FQNEAQ (reference sequence). The V and J ends lost 5 bases and 3 bases respectively, with 17 bases between them. The CDR3, as DNA: TGTGCCAGCAGCAATTGGGGCAGGGGGGACTACGAGCAGTACTTC. Protein product: CASSNWGRGDYEQYF.

The CDR3 region is CASSPLGQGSHGYTF. In nucleotides, the CDR3 is TGTGCCAGCTCCCCCCTTGGACAGGGTTCTCACGGCTACACCTTC. This chain links TRBV18 with TRBJ1-2; 8 positions match TRBD1. The CDR3 consists of 15 residues. The germline V gene has CDR1 KGHSH and CDR2 LQKENI. V lost 6 bases and J lost 8; bases outside the gene matches: 14.

This sequence joins TRBV5-8 and TRBJ1-1, with 7 bases aligning to TRBD1. The germline V gene has CDR1 SGHTS and CDR2 YDEGEE. V lost 5 bases to trimming and J lost 3 bases; unmatched junction nucleotides: 7. CDR3 length: 14 residues. The CDR3 coding sequence is TGTGCCAGCAGAAGAAAGGGGGCCGACACTGAAGCTTTCTTT. Amino acids: CASRRKGADTEAFF.

This chain joins TRBV5-4 and TRBJ1-1, with a possible D match to TRBD1 (6 bases). The germline CDR1 and CDR2 sequences are SGHNT and YYREEE (reference sequence). The CDR3 is 14 residues long. With 4 bases removed from V and 6 bases from J, the gap between germline ends came to 16 bases. The CDR3 sequence is CASSGQGLGPEAFF. DNA for the CDR3: TGTGCCAGCAGCGGTCAGGGGTTGGGTCCTGAAGCTTTCTTT.

This chain connects TRBV2 to TRBJ1-2; tentative D call: TRBD1 (6 bases). Germline CDR1 reads SNHLY; CDR2 reads FYNNEI. The CDR3 sequence is 12 residues long. Deletions cut 4 bases from V and 8 bases from J, with 11 bases between. In DNA, the CDR3 is TGTGCCAGCAGTGTACAGGGTAACGGCTACACCTTC. It specifies CASSVQGNGYTF. The complete variable domain, with remaining parts taken from reference TRBV2 and TRBJ1-2, reads EPEVTQTPSHQVTQMGQEVILRCVPISNHLYFYWYRQILGQKVEFLVSFYNNEISEKSEIFDDQFSVERPDGSNFTLKIRSTKLEDSAMYFCASSVQGNGYTFGSGTRLTVV.